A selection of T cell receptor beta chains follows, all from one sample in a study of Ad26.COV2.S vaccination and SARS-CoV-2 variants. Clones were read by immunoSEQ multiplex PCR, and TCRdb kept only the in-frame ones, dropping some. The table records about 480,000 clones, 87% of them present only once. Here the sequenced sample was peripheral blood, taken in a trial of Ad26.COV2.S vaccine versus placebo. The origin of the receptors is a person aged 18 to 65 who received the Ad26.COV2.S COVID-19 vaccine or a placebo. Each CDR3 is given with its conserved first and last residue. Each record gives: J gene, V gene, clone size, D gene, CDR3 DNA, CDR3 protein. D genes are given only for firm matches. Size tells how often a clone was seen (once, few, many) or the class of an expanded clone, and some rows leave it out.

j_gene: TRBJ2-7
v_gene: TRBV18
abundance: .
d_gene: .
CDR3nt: TGTGCCAGCTCACCGGGACAAAGCTCCTACGAGCAGTACTTC
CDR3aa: CASSPGQSSYEQYF

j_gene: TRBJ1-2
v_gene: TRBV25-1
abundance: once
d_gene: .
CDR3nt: TGTGCCAGCAGACAAGGGGGGGATTATGGCTACACCTTC
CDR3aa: CASRQGGDYGYTF

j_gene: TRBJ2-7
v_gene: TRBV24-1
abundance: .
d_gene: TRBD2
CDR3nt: TGTGCCACCAGTGAGGGGCCTAGCGGGAGACTCTACGAGCAGTACTTC
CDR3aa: CATSEGPSGRLYEQYF

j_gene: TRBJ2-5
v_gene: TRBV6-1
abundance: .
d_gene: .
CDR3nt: TGTGCCAGCAGTGAATGGGAGACCCAGTACTTC
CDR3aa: CASSEWETQYF

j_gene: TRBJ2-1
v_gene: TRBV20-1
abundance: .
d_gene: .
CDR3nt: TGCAGTGCTAGGGACTACAATGAGCAGTTCTTC
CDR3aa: CSARDYNEQFF

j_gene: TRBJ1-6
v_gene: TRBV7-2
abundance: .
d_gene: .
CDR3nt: TGTGCCAGCAGCTCATCCTCGGCGGGAACACCCCTCCACTTT
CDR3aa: CASSSSSAGTPLHF

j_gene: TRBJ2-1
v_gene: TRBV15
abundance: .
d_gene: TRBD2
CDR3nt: TGTGCCACCAGCAGAGAACTAGCGGGGCCCAATGAGCAGTTCTTC
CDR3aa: CATSRELAGPNEQFF

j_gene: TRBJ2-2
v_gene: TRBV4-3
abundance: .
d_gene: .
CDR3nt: TGCGCCAGCAGCCGTGAGTCGGCGGGAAGCACCGGGGAGCTGTTTTTT
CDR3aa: CASSRESAGSTGELFF

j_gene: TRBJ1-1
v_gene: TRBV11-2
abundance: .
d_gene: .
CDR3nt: TGTGCCAGCAGCTTAGCGGGATCGCACATGAAGAACACTGAAGCTTTCTTT
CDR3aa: CASSLAGSHMKNTEAFF

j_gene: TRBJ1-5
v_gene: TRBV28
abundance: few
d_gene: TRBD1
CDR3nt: TGTGCCAGCAGGGCAGGGGGCTGGAATCAGCCCCAGCATTTT
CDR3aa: CASRAGGWNQPQHF

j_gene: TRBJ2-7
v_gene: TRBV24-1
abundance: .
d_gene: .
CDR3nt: TGTGCCACCAGTGATGGCCAGGGAAGGGCCTACGAGCAGTACTTC
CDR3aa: CATSDGQGRAYEQYF

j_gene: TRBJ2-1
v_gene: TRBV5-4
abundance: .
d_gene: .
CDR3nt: TGTGCCAGCAGCCCTGATACTTACAATGAGCAGTTCTTC
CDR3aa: CASSPDTYNEQFF

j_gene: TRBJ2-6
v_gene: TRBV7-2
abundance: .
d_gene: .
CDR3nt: TGTGCCAGCAGCCTGGGGGTATCTGGGGCCAACGTCCTGACTTTC
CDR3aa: CASSLGVSGANVLTF

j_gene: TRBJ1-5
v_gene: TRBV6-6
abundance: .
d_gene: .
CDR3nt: TGTGCCAGCACCTCCTCGGGGTTGAATCAGCCCCAGCATTTT
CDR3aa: CASTSSGLNQPQHF

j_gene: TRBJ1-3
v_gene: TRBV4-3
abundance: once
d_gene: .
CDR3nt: TGCGCCAGCAGCATCGACCTCTCTGGAAACACCATATATTTT
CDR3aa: CASSIDLSGNTIYF

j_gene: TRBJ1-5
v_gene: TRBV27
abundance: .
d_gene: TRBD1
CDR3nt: TGTGCCAGCAGCCGGACAGGCCCATTGGGGGCCCAGCATTTT
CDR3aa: CASSRTGPLGAQHF

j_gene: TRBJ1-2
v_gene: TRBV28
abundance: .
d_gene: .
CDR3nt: TGTGCCAGCAGTCTCGGATCCCTAAGGGTGTATGGCTACACCTTC
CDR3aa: CASSLGSLRVYGYTF

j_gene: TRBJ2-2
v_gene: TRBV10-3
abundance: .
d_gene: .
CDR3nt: TGTGCCATCAGCGGAAGATTTGGGGGCGCTGGGGACACCGGGGAGCTGTTTTTT
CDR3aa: CAISGRFGGAGDTGELFF

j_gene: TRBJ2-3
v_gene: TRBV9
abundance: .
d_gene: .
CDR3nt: TGTGCCAGCAGCGTAGACAGGGGGAGGGCAGATACGCAGTATTTT
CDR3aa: CASSVDRGRADTQYF

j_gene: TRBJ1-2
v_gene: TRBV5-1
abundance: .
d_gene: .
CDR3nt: TGCGCCAGCAGCGGGGAGGCGAATGACGGCTACACCTTC
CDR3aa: CASSGEANDGYTF

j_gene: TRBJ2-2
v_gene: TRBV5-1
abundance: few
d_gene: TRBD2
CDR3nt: TGCGCCAGCACTTCCCTAGCGGGAAACACCGGGGAGCTGTTTTTT
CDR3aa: CASTSLAGNTGELFF

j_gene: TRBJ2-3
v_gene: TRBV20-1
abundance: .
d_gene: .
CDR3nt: TGCAGTGTATCAGCGCCAGATACGCAGTATTTT
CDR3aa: CSVSAPDTQYF

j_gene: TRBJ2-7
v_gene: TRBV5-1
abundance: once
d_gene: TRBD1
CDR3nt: TGCGCCAGCAGCAAAGACAGGGGGCAGGACGAGCAGTACTTC
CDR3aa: CASSKDRGQDEQYF

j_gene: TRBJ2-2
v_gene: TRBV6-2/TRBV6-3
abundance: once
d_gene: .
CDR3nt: TGTGCCAGCAGTTACTCCCCCCCCGGGGAGCTGTTTTTT
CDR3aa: CASSYSPPGELFF

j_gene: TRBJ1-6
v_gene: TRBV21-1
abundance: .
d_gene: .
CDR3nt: TGTGCCAGCAGCAAACCCTCCGACAGGGAAGCCTATAATTCACCCCTCCACTTT
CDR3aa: CASSKPSDREAYNSPLHF

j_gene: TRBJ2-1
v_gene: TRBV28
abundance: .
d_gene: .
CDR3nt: TGTGCCAGCAGTTTAATGGGTAACTGGTACAATGAGCAGTTCTTC
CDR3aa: CASSLMGNWYNEQFF

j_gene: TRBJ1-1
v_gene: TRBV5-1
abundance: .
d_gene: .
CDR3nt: TGCGCCAGCAGCTTTCGTAAGAGGTCCGACAACCGGGGGACTGAAGCTTTCTTT
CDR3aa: CASSFRKRSDNRGTEAFF

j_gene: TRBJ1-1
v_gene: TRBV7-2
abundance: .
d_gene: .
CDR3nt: TGTGCCAGCAGCTTAGCAGGGACACTGAACACTGAAGCTTTCTTT
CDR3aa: CASSLAGTLNTEAFF

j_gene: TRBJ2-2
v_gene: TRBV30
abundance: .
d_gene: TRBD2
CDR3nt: TGTGCCTGCCGACTAGCGGGAGACACCGGGGAGCTGTTTTTT
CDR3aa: CACRLAGDTGELFF

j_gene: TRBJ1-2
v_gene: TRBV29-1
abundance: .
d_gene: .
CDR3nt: TGCAGCGTCGCGGCGGTCGAAGGCTATGGCTACACCTTC
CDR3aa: CSVAAVEGYGYTF

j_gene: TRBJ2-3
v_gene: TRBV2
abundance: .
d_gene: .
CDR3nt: TGTGCCAGCAGCGGCCAGGGCACAGATACGCAGTATTTT
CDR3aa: CASSGQGTDTQYF

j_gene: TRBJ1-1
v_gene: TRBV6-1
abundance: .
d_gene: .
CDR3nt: TGTGCCAGCAGTGAAATTGGGTACACTGAAGCTTTCTTT
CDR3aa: CASSEIGYTEAFF